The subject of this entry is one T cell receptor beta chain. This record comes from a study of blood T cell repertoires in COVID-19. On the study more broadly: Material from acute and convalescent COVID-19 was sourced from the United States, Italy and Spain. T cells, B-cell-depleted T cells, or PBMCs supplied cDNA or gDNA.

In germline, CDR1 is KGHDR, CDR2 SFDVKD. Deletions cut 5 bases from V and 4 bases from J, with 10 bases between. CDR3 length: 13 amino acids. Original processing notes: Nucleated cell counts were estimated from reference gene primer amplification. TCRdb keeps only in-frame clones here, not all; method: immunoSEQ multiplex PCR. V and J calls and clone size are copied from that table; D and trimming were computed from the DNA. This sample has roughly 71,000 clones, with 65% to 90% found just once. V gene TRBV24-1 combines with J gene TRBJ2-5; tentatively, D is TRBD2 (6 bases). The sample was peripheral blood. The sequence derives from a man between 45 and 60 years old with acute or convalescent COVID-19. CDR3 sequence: CATSVPGVETQYF. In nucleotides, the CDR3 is TGTGCCACCAGTGTTCCGGGGGTAGAGACCCAGTACTTC.